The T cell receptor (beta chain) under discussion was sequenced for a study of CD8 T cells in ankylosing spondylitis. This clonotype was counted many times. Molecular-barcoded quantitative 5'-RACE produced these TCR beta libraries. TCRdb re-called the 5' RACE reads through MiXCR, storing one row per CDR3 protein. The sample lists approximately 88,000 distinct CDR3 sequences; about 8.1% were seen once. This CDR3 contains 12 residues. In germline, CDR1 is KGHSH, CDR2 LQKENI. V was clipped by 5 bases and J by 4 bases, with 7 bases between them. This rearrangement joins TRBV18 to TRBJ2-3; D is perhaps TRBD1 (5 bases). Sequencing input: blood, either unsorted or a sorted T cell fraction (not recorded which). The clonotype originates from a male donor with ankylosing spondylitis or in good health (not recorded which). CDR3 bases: TGTGCCAGCTCATCCAGGGCAGATACGCAGTATTTT. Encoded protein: CASSSRADTQYF.